The 32 T cell receptor beta chains presented below share a single source sample, sequenced in a study of Ad26.COV2.S vaccination and SARS-CoV-2 variants (dated by TCRdb to about 2021). The library was prepared using the immunoSEQ multiplex PCR assay. This is the immuneACCESS table as TCRdb keeps it, with only in-frame sequences that have V and J called. A part of the clones is gone; compared with another copy, unresolved V genes explain less than half, and the rest is unexplained. This sample is represented by around 450,000 clones; roughly 87% of them were singletons. The ten largest clones take up roughly 1.7% of the sample. What the treatment or condition label conveys for this sample: roughly 20 received Ad26.COV2.S at low or high dose, single or two shots; 5 received placebo; per-sample allocation not given. For vaccine and placebo recipients, repertoires were sequenced using samples collected on day 63 after the first injection.

Specimen: peripheral blood, collected in a trial of Ad26.COV2.S vaccine versus placebo. The receptors shown here come from a person aged 18 to 65 who received the Ad26.COV2.S COVID-19 vaccine or a placebo.

Comment on this clone: This specimen includes other DNA sequences encoding the same CDR3. The V gene is TRBV5-1, the J gene TRBJ1-2; 10 bases are a match to TRBD1. The germline V gene has CDR1 SGHRS and CDR2 YFSETQ. V dropped 4 bases and J dropped 4; count of bases not matched to a gene: 4. The CDR3 contains 14 residues. The CDR3 nucleotides read TGCGCCAGCAGCCTGGGGGACAGGGGCTATGGCTACACCTTC. Amino acids: CASSLGDRGYGYTF.

The rearrangement uses TRBV9 and TRBJ1-5; D call uncertain. Germline V gives CDR1 SGDLS, CDR2 YYNGEE. This CDR3 comprises 17 residues. The ends were cut back, 0 bases at V and 0 bases at J, with 13 bases in the middle. CDR3 DNA sequence: TGTGCCAGCAGCGTAGTCCCCGGGAGTCATAGCAATCAGCCCCAGCATTTT. Its translation: CASSVVPGSHSNQPQHF.

The rearrangement links TRBV27 to TRBJ2-1, with 14 positions matching TRBD2. V shed 5 bases, J shed 6 bases, and the junction held 12 bases outside the gene matches. The germline CDR1 and CDR2 sequences are MNHEY and SMNVEV (reference sequence). The CDR3 covers 18 residues. The CDR3, as DNA: TGTGCCAGCAGTCCAACCGCGACTAGCGGGGGGGCCCTCAATGAGCAGTTCTTC. Translated, it gives CASSPTATSGGALNEQFF.

The rearrangement uses TRBV13 and TRBJ2-3; 14 nucleotides align to TRBD2. Germline-derived CDR1 and CDR2 are PRHDT and FYEKMQ (reference sequence). After removal of 2 bases from V and 1 base from J, the junction contained 11 bases not matched to a gene. This CDR3 contains 20 residues. DNA for the CDR3: TGTGCCAGCAGCTTAAAACACGGGACTAGCGGGAGTTCGGGCACAGATACGCAGTATTTT. This sequence encodes CASSLKHGTSGSSGTDTQYF.

The gene calls are TRBV15 and TRBJ2-7, with D possibly called TRBD1 or TRBD2 (5 bases each). The CDR3 totals 15 residues. Trimming took off 2 bases at V and 7 bases at J, with 18 bases between the two ends. Germline values: CDR1 LNHNV, CDR2 YYDKDF (reference sequence). In DNA, the CDR3 is TGTGCCACCAGCAGATACACCGGGGCGTCCTTAGAGCAGTACTTC. It specifies CATSRYTGASLEQYF.

V gene TRBV9 combines with J gene TRBJ1-5; no reliable D call. The length of the CDR3 is 14 residues. The V gene's germline CDR1 is SGDLS and CDR2 YYNGEE. V shed 1 base and J shed 1 base, with 6 bases lying between them. DNA of the CDR3: TGTGCCAGCAGCGTACATGGGAGCAATCAGCCCCAGCATTTT. Translated, it gives CASSVHGSNQPQHF. Supplemented by reference TRBV9 and TRBJ1-5, the full variable domain reads DSGVTQTPKHLITATGQRVTLRCSPRSGDLSVYWYQQSLDQGLQFLIQYYNGEERAKGNILERFSAQQFPDLHSELNLSSLELGDSALYFCASSVHGSNQPQHFGDGTRLSIL.

This clone appeared a single time. The V gene is TRBV11-1, the J gene TRBJ2-3; TRBD1 matches at 10 bases. In germline, CDR1 is SGHAT, CDR2 FQDESV (reference sequence). The V segment lost 2 bases and the J segment 6 bases; nucleotides outside the gene matches: 8. The CDR3 is 16 residues long. CDR3 DNA sequence: TGTGCCAGCAGCTTACGAAAGGGACAGGGGAGGGATACGCAGTATTTT. Translating it yields CASSLRKGQGRDTQYF.

The genes are TRBV20-1 and TRBJ1-4; D is ambiguous. CDR1 is DFQATT, CDR2 SNEGSKA, per germline (reference sequence). The length of the CDR3 is 11 residues. V dropped 6 bases and J dropped 8 bases, with 10 bases sitting between them. The chain's CDR3 is CSATPGEKLFF. CDR3 DNA: TGCAGTGCCACCCCGGGGGAAAAACTGTTTTTT.

V usage is TRBV2 and J usage is TRBJ2-1; D gene uncertain. The V end was cut by 4 bases, the J end by 15 bases, with 10 bases between. Germline loops: CDR1 SNHLY, CDR2 FYNNEI. The CDR3 consists of 10 residues. CDR3 sequence: CASSVNPPFF. As DNA, the CDR3 is TGTGCCAGCAGTGTCAACCCCCCGTTCTTC.

This sequence joins TRBV15 and TRBJ2-7; D may be TRBD1 or TRBD2 (5 bases each). The ends were cut back, 3 bases at V and 1 base at J, with 10 bases in the middle. Germline loops: CDR1 LNHNV, CDR2 YYDKDF (reference sequence). The CDR3 length is 14 residues. The CDR3 DNA follows: TGTGCCACCAGCAGGGGACGGATTTCCTACGAGCAGTACTTC. It yields the protein CATSRGRISYEQYF.

The gene calls are TRBV7-2 and TRBJ2-2, with 8 bases that match TRBD2. CDR1 and CDR2 (germline): SGHTA, FQGNSA. The CDR3 runs to 17 residues. The V and J ends lost 1 base and 0 bases, in that order; junction bases with no gene match: 4. The CDR3 DNA reads TGTGCCAGCAGCTTAGTGGGTAGCGGGGCGAACACCGGGGAGCTGTTTTTT. Translated, it gives CASSLVGSGANTGELFF.

V and J are TRBV18 and TRBJ2-3; D uncertain. The CDR3 totals 13 residues. In germline, CDR1 is KGHSH, CDR2 LQKENI. V was clipped by 2 bases and J by 5 bases, with 8 bases between them. The CDR3 bases are TGTGCCAGCTCACCAGCGACGGTAGATACGCAGTATTTT. Its translation: CASSPATVDTQYF.

The chain is built from TRBV7-2 and TRBJ1-1; TRBD1 matches 7 bases. The J segment lost 5 bases and the V segment lost 0 bases, leaving 9 bases of the junction unmatched. This CDR3 has 16 amino acids. Germline values: CDR1 SGHTA, CDR2 FQGNSA. CDR3 sequence (DNA): TGTGCCAGCAGCTTAGCTGGAGGGGGCTCTTGGACTGAAGCTTTCTTT. Translated, it gives CASSLAGGGSWTEAFF.

This chain links TRBV14 with TRBJ1-1; maybe TRBD1 (5 bases). Germline loops: CDR1 SGHDN, CDR2 FVKESK. The CDR3 contains 14 residues. V lost 4 bases and J 0 bases, leaving 9 bases between the germline ends. Written as DNA, the CDR3 is TGTGCCAGCAGCCGTCCGGGACTGAACACTGAAGCTTTCTTT. It yields the protein CASSRPGLNTEAFF. Based on the CDR3 plus reference TRBV14 and TRBJ1-1, the full variable domain is EAGVTQFPSHSVIEKGQTVTLRCDPISGHDNLYWYRRVMGKEIKFLLHFVKESKQDESGMPNNRFLAERTGGTYSTLKVQPAELEDSGVYFCASSRPGLNTEAFFGQGTRLTVV.

The V and J genes are TRBV4-2 and TRBJ1-6; the D is unclear. CDR3 size: 16 residues. Per the germline V gene, CDR1 is LGHNA and CDR2 is YNFKEQ. The ends were cut back, 1 base at V and 9 bases at J, with 16 bases in the middle. The DNA of the CDR3 is TGTGCCAGCAGCCAAGCCCCACCTGCGGCCAGTTCACCCCTCCACTTT. Its translation is CASSQAPPAASSPLHF.

V usage is TRBV6-5 and J usage is TRBJ2-7; D tentatively fits TRBD1 or TRBD2 (6 bases each). V shed 5 bases and J shed 3 bases, with 17 bases lying between them. CDR1 and CDR2 from the germline V gene are MNHEY and SVGAGI. The CDR3 covers 15 residues. CDR3 nucleotides: TGTGCCAGCAGTCGCCTTAGCGAGGGGGGCTACGAGCAGTACTTC. Protein product: CASSRLSEGGYEQYF.

The J gene is TRBJ2-3, the V gene TRBV19, with D tentatively TRBD1 (5 bases). V was clipped by 5 bases and J by 3 bases, with 9 bases between them. The CDR3 length is 13 residues. Germline lookup yields CDR1 LNHDA and CDR2 SQIVND (reference sequence). The CDR3 nucleotides read TGTGCCAGTAGTTCACAGGCAACAGATACGCAGTATTTT. It codes for CASSSQATDTQYF.

DNA of the CDR3: TGTGCCAGCAGCCAAGATCTCCGGGACACTTCACCCCTCCACTTT. This codes for CASSQDLRDTSPLHF. The J gene is TRBJ1-6, the V gene TRBV14; weak D call: TRBD1 (6 bases). This CDR3 is 15 amino acids long. Trimming removed 0 bases from V and 9 bases from J, with 12 bases in between. Germline CDR1 and CDR2: SGHDN and FVKESK.

This clone appeared a single time. The same CDR3 is also encoded by other DNA sequences in this sample. CDR3 in amino acids: CASSLGTGRYEQYF. For the CDR3, the DNA is TGTGCCAGCAGCTTAGGAACAGGGCGATACGAGCAGTACTTC. V and J are TRBV7-9 and TRBJ2-7, with TRBD1 as a possible D gene (6 bases). This CDR3 has 14 amino acids. CDR1 is SEHNR and CDR2 is FQNEAQ in the germline V gene (reference sequence). Deletions cut 1 base from V and 4 bases from J, with 11 bases between.

The genes are TRBV7-2 and TRBJ2-7; D is undetermined. V gave up 1 base and J gave up 0 bases, with 13 bases separating them. CDR3 length: 16 amino acids. Germline loops: CDR1 SGHTA, CDR2 FQGNSA. CDR3 sequence reads: CASSLEWAQASYEQYF. The CDR3 DNA is TGTGCCAGCAGCTTAGAGTGGGCGCAGGCCTCCTACGAGCAGTACTTC.

The chain combines TRBV30 with TRBJ2-1; maybe TRBD1 (6 bases). The V and J ends lost 3 bases and 5 bases respectively, with 11 bases between them. CDR1 is GTSNPN, CDR2 SVGIG, per germline (reference sequence). The CDR3 loop spans 13 amino acids. The CDR3, as DNA: TGTGCCTGGAGCCAAACAGGGAACAATGAGCAGTTCTTC. The encoded protein is CAWSQTGNNEQFF.

This chain uses TRBV5-1 with TRBJ2-3, with D perhaps TRBD1 (6 bases). Germline V lookup: CDR1 SGHRS, CDR2 YFSETQ. V was clipped by 5 bases and J by 0 bases, with 16 bases between them. The CDR3 runs to 16 residues. CDR3 loop: CASRAPTGSSTDTQYF. CDR3 nucleotides: TGCGCCAGCAGGGCCCCAACAGGGTCCAGCACAGATACGCAGTATTTT. The full variable domain, rest sourced from reference TRBV5-1 and TRBJ2-3, is KAGVTQTPRYLIKTRGQQVTLSCSPISGHRSVSWYQQTPGQGLQFLFEYFSETQRNKGNFPGRFSGRQFSNSRSEMNVSTLELGDSALYLCASRAPTGSSTDTQYFGPGTRLTVL.

The V call is TRBV29-1, the J call TRBJ2-7; D possibly corresponds to TRBD2 (6 bases). V was cut by 7 bases and J by 6 bases, with 16 bases left in between. Germline V lookup: CDR1 SQVTM, CDR2 ANQGSEA. There are 12 residues in the CDR3. DNA for the CDR3: TGCAGCGCGGCGGGGCAGGTGGGCGAGCAGTACTTC. Translating gives CSAAGQVGEQYF.

This rearrangement joins TRBV19 to TRBJ1-2; D uncertain. Germline values: CDR1 LNHDA, CDR2 SQIVND (reference sequence). This CDR3 spans 12 amino acids. The V gene lost 7 bases and the J gene lost 2 bases, with 8 bases spanning the gap. CDR3 in amino acids: CASKGSNYGYTF. CDR3 sequence (DNA): TGTGCCAGTAAGGGCAGCAACTATGGCTACACCTTC.

The CDR3 loop reads CASSKVGGTSGRTGFYEQYF. The CDR3 coding sequence is TGTGCCAGCAGCAAAGTTGGAGGGACTAGCGGGAGGACCGGTTTTTACGAGCAGTACTTC. The rearrangement uses TRBV21-1 and TRBJ2-7; the table's D call, TRBD2, was not checked against the DNA. TRBV21-1 is deemed a pseudogene. CDR3 size: 20 residues.

V usage is TRBV7-2 and J usage is TRBJ2-3; D is unresolved. The CDR3 extends over 13 amino acids. Germline V gene data show CDR1 as SGHTA and CDR2 as FQGNSA. The germline V and J ends were trimmed by 4 bases and 4 bases, with 9 bases remaining between them. This CDR3 reads CASSSLVADTQYF. The CDR3 bases are TGTGCCAGCAGCTCTTTGGTGGCAGATACGCAGTATTTT.

The CDR3 bases are TGTGCCAGCGAGACCGGCTACGAGCAGTACTTC. Residues: CASETGYEQYF. The chain couples TRBV6-5 to TRBJ2-7, with D uncertain. This CDR3 comprises 11 residues. Trimming took 8 bases from V and 3 from J, leaving 8 bases between them. The germline V gene has CDR1 MNHEY and CDR2 SVGAGI.

A single count supports this clone. CDR3 DNA: TGTGCCAGCAGCTCGAGCCCCGGGGACAGGGGGCTCTACGAGCAGTACTTC. Translating gives CASSSSPGDRGLYEQYF. The genes are TRBV11-3 and TRBJ2-7, with 12 bases aligning to TRBD1. Germline assignment: CDR1 SGHNT and CDR2 YENEEA. V lost 4 bases to trimming and J lost 3 bases; unmatched junction nucleotides: 10. The CDR3 is made up of 17 amino acids.

The chain uses TRBV19 and TRBJ1-1; tentatively, D is TRBD1 (5 bases). Trimming shortened V by 3 bases and J by 5 bases, and 16 bases separated the two germline ends. The CDR3 loop spans 15 amino acids. Germline CDR1 LNHDA, CDR2 SQIVND (reference sequence). CDR3 protein: CASSIRRVSRTEAFF. CDR3 coding DNA: TGTGCCAGTAGTATCCGCAGGGTCAGTAGGACTGAAGCTTTCTTT.

The chain links TRBV30 to TRBJ1-2; D remains ambiguous. The CDR3 extends over 13 amino acids. The V end lost 1 base, the J end lost 4 bases, and 10 bases lay between the germline ends. The germline V gene encodes CDR1 GTSNPN and CDR2 SVGIG (reference sequence). The CDR3 spells CAWSGGRFYGYTF. In nucleotides, the CDR3 is TGTGCCTGGAGTGGGGGAAGGTTCTATGGCTACACCTTC.

The V and J genes are TRBV7-8 and TRBJ2-4; 11 bases fit TRBD2. The germline V gene encodes CDR1 SGHVS and CDR2 FQNEAQ. The CDR3 totals 17 residues. V dropped 2 bases and J dropped 9; count of bases not matched to a gene: 12. The CDR3 sequence is CASSLPETSGVLGIQYF. The CDR3, as DNA: TGTGCCAGCAGCTTACCAGAGACTAGCGGGGTTTTGGGCATTCAGTACTTC.

The chain joins TRBV30 to TRBJ1-4; D remains unclear. The CDR3 runs 13 residues. Germline-derived CDR1 and CDR2 are GTSNPN and SVGIG (reference sequence). Deletions cut 0 bases from V and 8 bases from J, with 10 bases between. DNA for the CDR3: TGTGCCTGGAGTGTACACGGGAGCGAAAAACTGTTTTTT. Translated, it gives CAWSVHGSEKLFF.